The T cell receptor beta chain described here comes from a study of T-cell memory formation after mild COVID-19. CDR3 length: 15 residues. Deletions cut 0 bases from V and 6 bases from J, with 11 bases between. Germline values: CDR1 SGHAT, CDR2 FQNNGV. Each CDR3 protein is one row after TCRdb ran MiXCR on the 5' RACE reads. This sample has roughly 350,000 distinct CDR3 sequences, with roughly 13% found just once. Specimen: PBMCs or a T cell subset sorted from them (not recorded which). The gene calls are TRBV11-2 and TRBJ1-4; D gene ambiguous. The sequence derives from a man aged 18 to 29 who had mild COVID-19 (a few samples of this study predate the infection). Cell type and time point are not known. CDR3 DNA sequence: TGTGCCAGCAGCTTAGATGCGGTGATTGATGAAAAACTGTTTTTT. It specifies CASSLDAVIDEKLFF.